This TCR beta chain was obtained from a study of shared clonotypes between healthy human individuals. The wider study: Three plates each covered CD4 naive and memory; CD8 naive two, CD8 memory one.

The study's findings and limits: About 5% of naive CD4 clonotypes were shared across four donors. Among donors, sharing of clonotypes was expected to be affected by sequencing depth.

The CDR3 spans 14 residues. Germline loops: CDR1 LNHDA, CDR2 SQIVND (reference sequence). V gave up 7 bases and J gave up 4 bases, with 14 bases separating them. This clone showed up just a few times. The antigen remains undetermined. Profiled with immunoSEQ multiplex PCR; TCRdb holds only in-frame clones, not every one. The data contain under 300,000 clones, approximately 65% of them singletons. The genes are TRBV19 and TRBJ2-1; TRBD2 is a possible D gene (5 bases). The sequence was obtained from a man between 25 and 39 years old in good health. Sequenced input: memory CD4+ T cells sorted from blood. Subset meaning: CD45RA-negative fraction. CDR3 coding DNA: TGTGCCAGTACCACGGGAACCCTGTACAATGAGCAGTTCTTC. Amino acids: CASTTGTLYNEQFF.